A selection of T cell receptor beta chains follows, all from one sample in a study of blood T cell repertoires in COVID-19. The table came from immunoSEQ multiplex PCR; TCRdb's copy has only in-frame clones and leaves some out. The data show fewer than 250,000 clones, nearly 85% seen once. The source material was peripheral blood. The receptors here all came from a human donor in a cohort sampled during active COVID-19. CDR3s include the opening cysteine and the closing phenylalanine or tryptophan. A D gene is named only where the DNA matches it firmly. Some rows have no size entry. The others give once, few or many, or a class for an expanded clone.

CDR3: CASSMGGASSGNTIYF
DNA: TGTGCCAGTAGTATGGGAGGGGCTTCCTCTGGAAACACCATATATTTT
J: TRBJ1-3
D: -
length: 16
size: -
V: TRBV19

CDR3: CASSEPRGGWNSPLHF
DNA: TGTGCCAGCAGTGAACCCCGGGGGGGTTGGAATTCACCCCTCCACTTT
J: TRBJ1-6
D: -
length: 16
size: -
V: TRBV2

CDR3: CASSLGLRETQYF
DNA: TGTGCCAGCAGCTTAGGCTTACGGGAGACCCAGTACTTC
J: TRBJ2-5
D: -
length: 13
size: once
V: TRBV11-1

CDR3: CASTLEGLSYEQYF
DNA: TGTGCCAGCACCCTTGAGGGACTCAGCTACGAGCAGTACTTC
J: TRBJ2-7
D: -
length: 14
size: many
V: TRBV28

CDR3: CASGQQGGYNEQFF
DNA: TGTGCCAGCGGGCAACAGGGGGGGTACAATGAGCAGTTCTTC
J: TRBJ2-1
D: -
length: 14
size: -
V: TRBV28

CDR3: CAISGTGNYGYTF
DNA: TGTGCCATCAGTGGGACAGGGAACTATGGCTACACCTTC
J: TRBJ1-2
D: TRBD1
length: 13
size: once
V: TRBV10-3

CDR3: CASSQDNRYYGYTF
DNA: TGTGCCAGCAGCCAAGATAATCGGTACTATGGCTACACCTTC
J: TRBJ1-2
D: -
length: 14
size: -
V: TRBV3-1/TRBV3-2

CDR3: CASSPGQNTEAFF
DNA: TGTGCCAGCTCACCAGGGCAGAACACTGAAGCTTTCTTT
J: TRBJ1-1
D: -
length: 13
size: -
V: TRBV18

CDR3: CASSNTWTGEGYTF
DNA: TGTGCCAGCAGCAACACCTGGACAGGGGAAGGCTACACCTTC
J: TRBJ1-2
D: TRBD1
length: 14
size: -
V: TRBV2

CDR3: CASSESPFFGTSGSYNEQFF
DNA: TGTGCCAGCAGTGAATCACCCTTTTTTGGGACTAGCGGCTCCTACAATGAGCAGTTCTTC
J: TRBJ2-1
D: TRBD2
length: 20
size: -
V: TRBV2

CDR3: CARSLDRSKHCSNQPQHF
DNA: TGTGCCAGAAGCTTGGACAGGAGTAAACACTGTAGCAATCAGCCCCAGCATTTT
J: TRBJ1-5
D: -
length: 18
size: once
V: TRBV5-3

CDR3: CASSAGTGPSYEQYF
DNA: TGTGCCAGTAGCGCTGGGACAGGCCCATCCTACGAGCAGTACTTC
J: TRBJ2-7
D: TRBD1
length: 15
size: -
V: TRBV19

CDR3: CASSFRRAFNSPLHF
DNA: TGTGCCAGCAGCTTTCGGCGGGCTTTCAATTCACCCCTCCACTTT
J: TRBJ1-6
D: -
length: 15
size: once
V: TRBV11-2

CDR3: CASSFGQGSGYTF
DNA: TGCGCCAGCAGCTTTGGGCAGGGTAGTGGCTACACCTTC
J: TRBJ1-2
D: -
length: 13
size: -
V: TRBV5-1

CDR3: CASSFRMAGGLYGYTF
DNA: TGTGCCAGCAGCTTTAGGATGGCAGGGGGTCTCTATGGCTACACCTTC
J: TRBJ1-2
D: TRBD1
length: 16
size: few
V: TRBV5-6

CDR3: CASSKRQVKVTDTQYF
DNA: TGTGCCAGCAGCAAACGACAGGTTAAAGTCACAGATACGCAGTATTTT
J: TRBJ2-3
D: -
length: 16
size: -
V: TRBV21-1

CDR3: CASSQGQGGGPQHF
DNA: TGTGCCAGCAGTCAGGGACAGGGGGGAGGACCCCAGCATTTT
J: TRBJ1-5
D: TRBD1
length: 14
size: -
V: TRBV6-1

CDR3: CASSLGQINNSPLHF
DNA: TGTGCCAGCAGCTTAGGGCAGATTAATAATTCACCCCTCCACTTT
J: TRBJ1-6
D: -
length: 15
size: -
V: TRBV11-2

CDR3: CASSSRGIDTQYF
DNA: TGTGCCAGCAGCTCCCGAGGTATAGATACGCAGTATTTT
J: TRBJ2-3
D: -
length: 13
size: -
V: TRBV7-9

CDR3: CASSSGTDTQYF
DNA: TGTGCCAGCAGTTCCGGCACAGATACGCAGTATTTT
J: TRBJ2-3
D: -
length: 12
size: -
V: TRBV28

CDR3: CATSESGQTPYEQYF
DNA: TGTGCCACCAGTGAATCGGGACAGACTCCCTACGAGCAGTACTTC
J: TRBJ2-7
D: TRBD1
length: 15
size: -
V: TRBV24-1

CDR3: CASSEQGGNQPQHF
DNA: TGTGCCAGCAGTGAACAGGGGGGTAATCAGCCCCAGCATTTT
J: TRBJ1-5
D: TRBD1
length: 14
size: -
V: TRBV2

CDR3: CASSMNRMITGELFF
DNA: TGTGCCAGTAGTATGAACAGGATGATCACCGGGGAGCTGTTTTTT
J: TRBJ2-2
D: -
length: 15
size: few
V: TRBV19

CDR3: CASSATSGVPDTQYF
DNA: TGTGCCAGCAGTGCAACTAGCGGGGTACCAGATACGCAGTATTTT
J: TRBJ2-3
D: TRBD2
length: 15
size: -
V: TRBV25-1

CDR3: CASSSTGTVPSIQYF
DNA: TGCGCCAGCAGCTCCACTGGGACAGTGCCGAGCATTCAGTACTTC
J: TRBJ2-4
D: TRBD1
length: 15
size: -
V: TRBV5-1

CDR3: CASSFIGSLGGNTIYF
DNA: TGTGCCAGCAGCTTCATAGGGAGTTTAGGCGGAAACACCATATATTTT
J: TRBJ1-3
D: -
length: 16
size: -
V: TRBV11-2